One T cell receptor beta chain is described in this entry. Its antigen is undetermined. This entry belongs to a study of CD8 T cells in ankylosing spondylitis. Findings and limits, study-wide: Typical of ankylosing spondylitis blood, it appeared, was a TCR beta motif of 7 or 8 highly homologous variants.

The germline V gene has CDR1 SNHLY and CDR2 FYNNEI. CDR3 length: 13 amino acids. V was shortened by 1 base and J by 5 bases, with 6 bases between the two germline ends. Via MiXCR, TCRdb re-called the 5' RACE reads, giving one row per CDR3 protein. This table has approximately 440,000 distinct CDR3 sequences, under 20% appearing once. This chain links TRBV2 with TRBJ2-1; no definite D call. The sample taken for sequencing was blood, either unsorted or a sorted T cell fraction (not recorded which). The receptor was isolated from a male donor with ankylosing spondylitis. This chain's CDR3 is CASSEGPDNEQFF. The CDR3 nucleotides read TGTGCCAGCAGTGAAGGTCCCGACAATGAGCAGTTCTTC.